This TCR beta chain was captured by sequencing in a study of beta chain features in type 1 diabetes. Reverse transcription of all isolated RNA meant that expressed TCRB transcripts were sequenced. The table came from immunoSEQ multiplex PCR; TCRdb's copy has only in-frame clones and leaves some out. This table holds about 280,000 clones, approximately 15% found once. Study-level findings and limits: Patients showed naive, central memory and Treg TCRB repertoires that appeared more similar than those of healthy donors. When Type 1 diabetes patients were examined, their TCRB CDR3s proved moderately but significantly shorter in all four CD4+ subsets.

Trimming removed 6 bases from V and 0 bases from J; junction bases left unmatched: 17. From germline, CDR1 is MDHEN and CDR2 SYDVKM. The CDR3 length is 19 residues. This clone was seen a few times. Its antigen is unidentified. This sequence joins TRBV28 and TRBJ2-1, with 7 bases aligning to TRBD1. Sequencing used naive CD4+ T cells from blood. The source of this sequence is a young man with type 1 diabetes. CDR3 protein: CASRDEETGTVYSYNEQFF. CDR3 DNA sequence: TGTGCCAGCAGGGACGAAGAAACCGGGACAGTATACTCCTACAATGAGCAGTTCTTC.